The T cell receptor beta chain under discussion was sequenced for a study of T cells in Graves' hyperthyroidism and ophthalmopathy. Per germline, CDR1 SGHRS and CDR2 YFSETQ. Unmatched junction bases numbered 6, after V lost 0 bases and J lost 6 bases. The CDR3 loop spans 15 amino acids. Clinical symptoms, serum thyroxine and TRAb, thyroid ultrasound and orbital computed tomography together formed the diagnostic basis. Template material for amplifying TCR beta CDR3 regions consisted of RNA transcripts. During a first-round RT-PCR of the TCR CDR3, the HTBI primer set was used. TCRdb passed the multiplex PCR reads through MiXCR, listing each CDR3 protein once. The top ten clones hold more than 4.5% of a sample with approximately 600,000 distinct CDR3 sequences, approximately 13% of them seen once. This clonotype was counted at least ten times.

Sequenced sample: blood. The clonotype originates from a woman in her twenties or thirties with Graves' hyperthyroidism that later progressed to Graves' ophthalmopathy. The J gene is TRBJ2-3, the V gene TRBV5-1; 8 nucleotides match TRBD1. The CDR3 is CASSLGTGLQDTQYF. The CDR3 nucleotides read TGCGCCAGCAGCTTGGGGACAGGGCTGCAGGATACGCAGTATTTT.